This TCR beta chain originates from a study of cytomegalovirus exposure and HLA in healthy donors. Study-wide context: Counted in an early data release were some 81 million unique TCRs from HLA-typed donors. Study-wide findings and caveats: Most subjects had HLA-A and HLA-B alleles reportedly predicted accurately by TCR beta sequences. Roughly uniform depth of sequencing across donors was assumed in presence/absence analyses.

PCR was performed using 60 Vbeta and 13 Jbeta primers. Repertoires were generated with immunoSEQ multiplex PCR, while TCRdb's copy carries only in-frame clones and drops some. The repertoire holds approximately 160,000 clones, with roughly 78% as singletons. This clone was seen only once. Its matching antigen is unknown. CDR3 length equals 14 residues. The V gene's germline CDR1 is MNHEY and CDR2 SMNVEV (reference sequence). V shed 7 bases and J 10 bases; nucleotides not matched to a gene: 9. The specimen sequenced was PBMCs. This receptor was identified in a woman aged 50 to 60 in good health and CMV-seropositive. The chain recombines TRBV27 with TRBJ1-6; 8 bases are shared with TRBD1. CDR3 DNA: TGTGCCAGCACCCTCGGGACAGGAAACTCACCCCTCCACTTT. As protein: CASTLGTGNSPLHF.